This is a list of T cell receptor beta chains from one sample in a study of T-cell memory formation after mild COVID-19. TCRdb passed the 5' RACE reads through MiXCR, listing each CDR3 protein once. The repertoire holds over 350,000 distinct CDR3 sequences, with 15% to 20% as singletons. The sequenced sample consisted of PBMCs or a T cell subset sorted from them (not recorded which). These TCRs come from a man aged 18 to 30 who had mild COVID-19 (a few samples of this study predate the infection). Cell type and time point are not known. Both conserved end residues are part of each CDR3. A D gene is named only where the DNA matches it firmly. Size values are once, few and many counts, or a class for expanded clones, and some rows have none.

TRBV7-8	few	TRBD2	TRBJ2-2	15	TGTGCCAGCAGCTTTCTAGCGGGGGGGCTCGGGGAGCTGTTTTTT	CASSFLAGGLGELFF
TRBV3-1	NA	TRBD2	TRBJ2-3	18	TGTGCCAGCAGCCCGATTAGGGCTAGCGGGCCCCACACAGATACGCAGTATTTT	CASSPIRASGPHTDTQYF
TRBV5-1	few	NA	TRBJ2-1	14	TGCGCCAGCAGCTTGGATGGCAGAACCAATGAGCAGTTCTTC	CASSLDGRTNEQFF
TRBV6-5	NA	TRBD1	TRBJ2-2	16	TGTGCCAGCAGGTCCCAGGACAGGGGGCGCACCGGGGAGCTGTTTTTT	CASRSQDRGRTGELFF
TRBV7-3	few	TRBD1	TRBJ2-1	15	TGTGCCAGCAGCTTAAAGGGACAGGGGTACAATGAGCAGTTCTTC	CASSLKGQGYNEQFF
TRBV4-1	few	TRBD2	TRBJ2-5	16	TGCGCCAGCAGCCAAGTTCTAGCGGGGGAACAAGAGACCCAGTACTTC	CASSQVLAGEQETQYF
TRBV10-3	NA	NA	TRBJ2-3	13	TGTGCCACCCGGGACTTAAACACAGATACGCAGTATTTT	CATRDLNTDTQYF
TRBV5-1	few	NA	TRBJ2-5	15	TGCGCCAGCAGCCAGACGGGACGGACGGAAGAGACCCAGTACTTC	CASSQTGRTEETQYF
TRBV6-6	many	NA	TRBJ2-7	15	TGTGCCAGCAGTTCCGCAGGGGGGGGCCGGAACGAGCAGTACTTC	CASSSAGGGRNEQYF
TRBV11-2	few	NA	TRBJ2-3	16	TGTGCCAGCAGCTTTAGGGGCGAGGGAGGCACAGATACGCAGTATTTT	CASSFRGEGGTDTQYF